This T cell receptor beta chain emerged from a study of CD8+ T cells in alopecia areata (dated by TCRdb to 2016 to 2019). With respect to the entire study: Treated patients were enrolled in an open-label pilot trial of oral tofacitinib, 5 to 10 mg twice daily, for moderate-to-severe alopecia areata. Clonality in the scalp was compared among normal scalp (n=4), patchy alopecia areata scalp (n=8), and alopecia totalis/universalis scalp (n=8). In humans, TCRbeta sequencing was performed on scalp tissue and on sorted CD4+ and CD8+ peripheral blood T cells from healthy controls and from patients with patchy or totalis/universalis alopecia areata. The study used high-throughput TCRbeta sequencing to examine T cell clonal expansion in alopecia areata, in both the C3H/HeJ mouse model and human patients. immunoSEQ multiplex PCR using 35 Vbeta forward primers and 13 Jbeta reverse primers was used to amplify TCRbeta CDR3 regions. Tofacitinib was given for 6 to 18 months, followed by 6 months of follow-up off drug to assess delayed response and recurrence. Patients on tofacitinib were biopsied at baseline and after 4 and 24 weeks of treatment, and several of the patients also had a later scalp biopsy. In treated patients, disease severity was measured using the SALT score, which gives the percentage of scalp surface area affected. The RNA source kit depended on sample type: the PAXgene miRNA kit for fixed scalp, the miRNeasy kit for PBMCs, and the RNeasy kit for mouse skin. What the authors observed across the whole study: Compared with mice, TCR sequences shared between patients were less clear, possibly partly because of HLA diversity across the patient population. The treated cohort was small, with a single nonresponder, so links between baseline CD8+ expansion and response need larger studies. Tofacitinib significantly decreased scalp clonality and the number of expanded CD8+ clones among the top 100 scalp clones. Higher clonality and more expanded CD8+ clones were observed in lesional scalp than in normal scalp, particularly in alopecia totalis/universalis, a finding suggestive of antigenic drive. Unlike mouse skin, which is dominated by gammadelta T cells, normal human skin has resident alphabeta T cells that are also sequenced, and this complicates analysis of the scalp TCR repertoire. During tofacitinib treatment, many expanded lesional clones remained in scalp and blood, and this persistence may partly explain relapse after treatment is stopped.

According to the germline V gene, CDR1 reads SQVTM and CDR2 reads ANQGSEA. Trimming removed 4 bases from V and 3 bases from J, leaving 15 bases between the germline ends. Its CDR3 holds 14 amino acids, cysteine through phenylalanine. Kept here is only the CDR3 DNA, which spans 42 bases and is read in frame from base 1. This clone was recorded only once. Its antigen remains undetermined. Qualities for individual bases were not recorded, and no much larger clone is one base off. Sample time point, as interpreted from the label and publication: around 4 weeks on oral tofacitinib. The sample's treatment or condition, from its label and the paper: oral pan-JAK inhibitor, 5-10 mg twice daily. From alopecia areata patients, peripheral blood was collected along with lesional scalp punch biopsies. PBMCs were isolated by density centrifugation and stained for CD3, CD4 and CD8, after which CD4+ and CD8+ T cells were sorted on a FACSAria.

Library creation used the immunoSEQ multiplex PCR assay. RNA was extracted from all samples and reverse transcribed into cDNA as template for TCR sequencing. SuperScript III was used to make first-strand cDNA, primed with a 2:1 mix of oligo-dT and random hexamers. Amplification bias was assessed with a synthetic immune receptor repertoire, and residual bias was removed computationally. Per the source publication's procedure: After raw reads were preprocessed to remove errors, the CDR3 was defined following IMGT conventions as running from the conserved cysteine to phenylalanine. To get clonality, Shannon entropy was normalized by log2 of the number of productive unique TCRs and the result was subtracted from 1. Whether scalp clones were CD4 or CD8 was inferred by matching scalp TCRbeta sequences against CD4 and CD8 repertoires sorted from blood. TCRdb took this table from immuneACCESS and kept in-frame rearrangements with V and J called. Such tables lack part of the clones; where checked against another copy, unresolved V genes explain under half of the gap, and the rest is unexplained. V and J calls and clone size come straight from that table; D and trimming were deduced from the DNA. This sample comprises 95,000 to 100,000 clones, 60% to 75% of them detected only once. Roughly 16% of the sample is taken by the ten largest.

This clonotype was sampled from a human donor with alopecia areata. Recombination linked TRBV29-1 to TRBJ1-1; TRBD1 is a possible D gene, resting on 5 matching bases. The specimen comprised CD8+ T cells sorted from blood, sampled at week 4, from a patient treated with tofacitinib. The DNA sequence is as follows: TGCAGCGTTGTCAGGGAATACTTGGACACTGAAGCTTTCTTT. It is translated as CSVVREYLDTEAFF.